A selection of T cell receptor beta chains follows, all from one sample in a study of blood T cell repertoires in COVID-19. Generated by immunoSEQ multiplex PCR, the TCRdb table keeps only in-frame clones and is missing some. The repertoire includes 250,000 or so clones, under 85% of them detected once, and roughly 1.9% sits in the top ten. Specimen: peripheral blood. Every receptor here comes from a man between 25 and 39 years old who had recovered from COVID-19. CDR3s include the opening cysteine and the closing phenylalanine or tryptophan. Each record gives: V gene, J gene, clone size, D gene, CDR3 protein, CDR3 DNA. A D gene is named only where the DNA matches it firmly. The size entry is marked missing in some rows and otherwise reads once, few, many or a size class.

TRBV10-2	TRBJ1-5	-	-	CASSGPQRDGQPQHF	TGCGCCAGCAGTGGACCCCAGCGGGATGGTCAGCCCCAGCATTTT
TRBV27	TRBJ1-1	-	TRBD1	CASSLYPSTGGIWTEAFF	TGTGCCAGCAGTTTATACCCCTCGACAGGGGGCATCTGGACTGAAGCTTTCTTT
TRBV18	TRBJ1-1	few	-	CASSPPYGRGPEAFF	TGTGCCAGCTCGCCCCCATACGGCAGGGGCCCTGAAGCTTTCTTT
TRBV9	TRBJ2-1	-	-	CASSYGGVEQFF	TGTGCCAGCAGCTACGGCGGTGTCGAGCAGTTCTTC
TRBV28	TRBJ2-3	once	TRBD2	CASSSGTTDTQYF	TGTGCCAGCAGCAGCGGGACCACAGATACGCAGTATTTT
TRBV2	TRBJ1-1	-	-	CATVGLARNTEAFF	TGTGCCACCGTCGGGTTAGCCAGAAACACTGAAGCTTTCTTT
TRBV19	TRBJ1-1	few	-	CASSLTDSVNTEAFF	TGTGCCAGTAGTTTGACCGACAGTGTGAACACTGAAGCTTTCTTT
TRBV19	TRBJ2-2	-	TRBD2	CASSKASGGLGNTGELFF	TGTGCCAGTAGTAAGGCTAGCGGGGGGTTGGGAAACACCGGGGAGCTGTTTTTT
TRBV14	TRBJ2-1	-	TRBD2	CASSHWTSDNEQFF	TGTGCCAGCAGCCACTGGACTAGCGACAATGAGCAGTTCTTC
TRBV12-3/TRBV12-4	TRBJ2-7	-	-	CASSLTADEQYF	TGTGCCAGCAGTTTAACAGCAGACGAGCAGTACTTC
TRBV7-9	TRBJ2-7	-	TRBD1	CASSLRTGTGTYEQYF	TGTGCCAGCAGCTTACGAACCGGGACAGGGACATACGAGCAGTACTTC
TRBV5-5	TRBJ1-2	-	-	CASSLQTDNFYGYTF	TGTGCCAGCAGCCTACAGACAGATAACTTCTATGGCTACACCTTC
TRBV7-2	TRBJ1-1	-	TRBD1	CASNRGGTEAFF	TGTGCCAGCAACAGGGGCGGGACTGAAGCTTTCTTT
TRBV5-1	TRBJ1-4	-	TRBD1	CASSWEQGAGEKLFF	TGCGCCAGCAGCTGGGAACAGGGGGCAGGTGAAAAACTGTTTTTT
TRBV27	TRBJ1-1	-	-	CASSTGTSTEAFF	TGTGCCAGCAGTACAGGGACGTCGACTGAAGCTTTCTTT
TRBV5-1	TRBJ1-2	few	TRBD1	CASSLEGQGYGYTF	TGCGCCAGCAGCTTGGAAGGACAGGGCTATGGCTACACCTTC
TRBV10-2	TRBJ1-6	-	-	CASSPDRVSSYNSPLHF	TGCGCCAGCAGCCCCGACAGAGTTAGCTCCTATAATTCACCCCTCCACTTT
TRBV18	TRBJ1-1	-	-	CASSPGQDTEAFF	TGTGCCAGCTCACCTGGCCAAGACACTGAAGCTTTCTTT
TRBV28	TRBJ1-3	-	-	CASSPAQRGSGNTIYF	TGTGCCAGCAGCCCTGCCCAAAGGGGTTCTGGAAACACCATATATTTT
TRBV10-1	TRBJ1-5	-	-	CASSHGQYSNQPQHF	TGCGCCAGCAGTCACGGACAGTATAGCAATCAGCCCCAGCATTTT
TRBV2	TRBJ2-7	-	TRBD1	CASKGTGEAYEQYF	TGTGCCAGCAAAGGGACAGGGGAAGCCTACGAGCAGTACTTC
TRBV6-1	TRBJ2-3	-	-	CASSEAWRLITDTQYF	TGTGCCAGCAGTGAAGCATGGCGGCTAATCACAGATACGCAGTATTTT
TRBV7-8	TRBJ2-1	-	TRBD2	CASSLKTSGIYNEQFF	TGTGCCAGCAGCTTAAAGACTAGCGGAATCTACAATGAGCAGTTCTTC
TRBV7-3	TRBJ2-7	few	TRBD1	CASSPTGLGEQYF	TGTGCCAGCAGCCCGACAGGGTTGGGCGAGCAGTACTTC
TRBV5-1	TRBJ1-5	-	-	CASSLGGGAQPQHF	TGCGCCAGCAGCTTGGGAGGCGGTGCTCAGCCCCAGCATTTT
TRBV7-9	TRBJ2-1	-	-	CASSFGTREEQFF	TGTGCCAGCAGCTTCGGGACAAGGGAAGAGCAGTTCTTC
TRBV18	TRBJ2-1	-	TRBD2	CASSPPITSGGFSYNEQFF	TGTGCCAGCTCACCACCGATCACTAGCGGGGGATTCTCCTACAATGAGCAGTTCTTC
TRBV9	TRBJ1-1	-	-	CASSVSPGLSEAFF	TGTGCCAGCAGCGTATCCCCTGGACTAAGTGAAGCTTTCTTT
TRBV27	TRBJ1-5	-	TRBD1	CASSPGTGPYQPQHF	TGTGCCAGCAGCCCCGGGACAGGTCCTTATCAGCCCCAGCATTTT
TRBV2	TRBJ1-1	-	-	CASSPHAPGFTEAFF	TGTGCCAGCAGTCCTCATGCACCCGGGTTCACTGAAGCTTTCTTT
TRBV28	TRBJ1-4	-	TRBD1	CASSLSDRAANEKLFF	TGTGCCAGCAGTTTATCTGACAGGGCGGCTAATGAAAAACTGTTTTTT
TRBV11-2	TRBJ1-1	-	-	CASSLEGQARKNTEAFF	TGTGCCAGCAGCTTAGAGGGGCAGGCTCGGAAGAACACTGAAGCTTTCTTT
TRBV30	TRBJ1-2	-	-	CAWSLSERGPDYTF	TGTGCCTGGAGCCTGAGTGAGCGGGGGCCGGACTACACCTTC
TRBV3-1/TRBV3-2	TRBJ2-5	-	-	CASSPVGVVTQYF	TGTGCCAGCAGTCCGGTCGGGGTGGTGACCCAGTACTTC
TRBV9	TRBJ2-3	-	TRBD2	CASSVVAGGYTDTQYF	TGTGCCAGCAGCGTAGTAGCGGGGGGATACACAGATACGCAGTATTTT
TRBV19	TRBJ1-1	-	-	CASSNGFTEAFF	TGTGCCAGTAGTAACGGTTTCACTGAAGCTTTCTTT
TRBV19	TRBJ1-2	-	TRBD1	CASSTSGGQGPYGYTF	TGTGCCAGTAGTACATCAGGGGGACAGGGTCCCTATGGCTACACCTTC
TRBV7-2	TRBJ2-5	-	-	CASSPYGETQYF	TGTGCCAGCAGCCCCTACGGGGAGACCCAGTACTTC
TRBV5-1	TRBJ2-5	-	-	CASSVQGQETQYF	TGCGCCAGCAGCGTACAGGGACAAGAGACCCAGTACTTC
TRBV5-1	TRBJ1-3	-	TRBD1	CASSLGDSGGNTIYF	TGCGCCAGCAGCTTGGGGGACAGCGGTGGAAACACCATATATTTT
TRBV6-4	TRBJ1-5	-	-	CASSEGAEGQPQHF	TGTGCCAGCAGTGAGGGGGCCGAAGGTCAGCCCCAGCATTTT
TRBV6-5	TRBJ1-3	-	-	CASRSERAGGNTIYF	TGTGCCAGCAGGTCTGAACGGGCGGGAGGAAACACCATATATTTT
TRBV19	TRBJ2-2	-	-	CASMGGFNGELFF	TGTGCCAGTATGGGGGGATTTAACGGGGAGCTGTTTTTT
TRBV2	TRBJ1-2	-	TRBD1	CAGSTGGPYGYTF	TGTGCCGGATCGACAGGGGGACCTTATGGCTACACCTTC
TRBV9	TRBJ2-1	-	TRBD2	CASSVSSGSYNEQFF	TGTGCCAGCAGCGTATCTAGCGGTTCCTACAATGAGCAGTTCTTC
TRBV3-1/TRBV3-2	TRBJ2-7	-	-	CASSHPSGSVHEQYF	TGTGCCAGCAGCCACCCATCCGGGTCAGTCCACGAGCAGTACTTC
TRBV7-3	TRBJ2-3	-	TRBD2	CASSISGVSTDTQYF	TGTGCCAGCAGCATTAGCGGGGTGAGCACAGATACGCAGTATTTT
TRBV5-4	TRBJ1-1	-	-	CASGRGLNTEAFF	TGTGCCAGCGGCAGGGGTTTGAACACTGAAGCTTTCTTT
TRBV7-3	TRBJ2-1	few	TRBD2	CASSFSGGYYNEQFF	TGTGCCAGCAGCTTTAGCGGGGGATACTACAATGAGCAGTTCTTC
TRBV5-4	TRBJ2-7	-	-	CASSFGQGNEQYF	TGTGCCAGCAGCTTTGGCCAGGGCAACGAGCAGTACTTC
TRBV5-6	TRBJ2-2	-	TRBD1	CASSLLGGQGSTGELFF	TGTGCCAGCAGCTTGCTAGGGGGACAGGGCAGCACCGGGGAGCTGTTTTTT
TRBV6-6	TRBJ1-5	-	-	CASSRTEPGEQPQHF	TGTGCCAGCAGTCGAACAGAACCCGGGGAACAGCCCCAGCATTTT
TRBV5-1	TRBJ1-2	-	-	CASSPRTANNYGYTF	TGCGCCAGCAGCCCGAGGACAGCAAACAACTATGGCTACACCTTC
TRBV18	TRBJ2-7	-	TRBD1	CASSITGQGTYEQYF	TGTGCCAGCTCAATCACTGGACAGGGTACCTACGAGCAGTACTTC
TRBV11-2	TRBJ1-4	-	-	CASSWEEKLFF	TGTGCCAGCAGCTGGGAGGAAAAACTGTTTTTT
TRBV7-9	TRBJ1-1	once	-	CASSFGTPDEAFF	TGTGCCAGCAGCTTCGGGACACCCGATGAAGCTTTCTTT
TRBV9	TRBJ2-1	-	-	CASSGGAYNEQFF	TGTGCCAGCAGCGGGGGGGCCTACAATGAGCAGTTCTTC
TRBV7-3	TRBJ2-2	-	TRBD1	CASSLGQASDGELFF	TGTGCCAGCAGCTTGGGACAGGCCTCTGACGGGGAGCTGTTTTTT
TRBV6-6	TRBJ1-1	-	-	CASSYEEMNTEAFF	TGTGCCAGCAGTTACGAGGAAATGAACACTGAAGCTTTCTTT